The present T cell receptor beta chain was sequenced within a study of beta chain features in type 1 diabetes. Whole-study results and caveats: Shorter templates may be favored by PCR, equally so in patients and controls. Insertions at VDJ junctions were less frequent in type 1 diabetes patients. These patients also deleted more nucleotides at the same junctions.

Details on this clone: The antigen remains unidentified.

Purities over 98% were achieved in all sorted populations. The entirety of the isolated RNA underwent reverse transcription, so expressed TCRB transcripts were sequenced. The study sequenced naive, central memory and regulatory T cell samples to an average of about 4 million reads. The repertoire was sequenced with immunoSEQ multiplex PCR; TCRdb's copy has only in-frame clones and lacks some. The table has about half a million clones, over 25% seen once; the top ten hold roughly 0.06%. The CDR3 length is 13 residues. Germline assignment: CDR1 GTSNPN and CDR2 SVGIG (reference sequence). The ends lost 3 bases at V and 4 bases at J; junction bases unmatched: 1.

This chain joins TRBV30 and TRBJ1-5; TRBD1 matches at 9 bases. The sequenced sample was naive CD4+ T cells from blood. This clonotype originated in a man in his late teens or twenties in good health. CDR3 in DNA: TGTGCCTGGAGAGACAGGGGGAATCAGCCCCAGCATTTT. This sequence encodes CAWRDRGNQPQHF.